This TCR beta chain was retrieved from a study of T cells after yellow fever vaccination. This clonotype was seen many times. Using its own MiXCR run on the 5' RACE reads, TCRdb lists one record per CDR3 protein. The repertoire holds 250,000 to 400,000 distinct CDR3 sequences, with 4.1% as singletons. This receptor was obtained from a man aged 18 to 29 who received the YFV17D yellow fever vaccine. The material was PBMCs, obtained 5 days after the yellow fever booster vaccination.

This chain's CDR3 is CASSWRTKEAKNIQYF. The CDR3 nucleotides are TGTGCCAGTAGCTGGCGGACCAAGGAAGCCAAAAACATTCAGTACTTC. The chain carries TRBV19 and TRBJ2-4; D remains ambiguous. The V and J ends lost 6 bases and 0 bases respectively, with 15 bases between them. The CDR3 runs 16 residues. Germline V lookup: CDR1 LNHDA, CDR2 SQIVND (reference sequence). Variable domain in full (rest from reference TRBV19 and TRBJ2-4): DGGITQSPKYLFRKEGQNVTLSCEQNLNHDAMYWYRQDPGQGLRLIYYSQIVNDFQKGDIAEGYSVSREKKESFPLTVTSAQKNPTAFYLCASSWRTKEAKNIQYFGAGTRLSVL.